This T cell receptor (beta chain) was identified in a study of shared clonotypes between healthy human individuals. Study results and limitations: Tissue TCR repertoires likely differ from these blood-only repertoires.

This CDR3 has 15 residues. Deletions cut 3 bases from V and 0 bases from J, with 8 bases between. CDR1 is KGHSH, CDR2 LQKENI, per germline. With regard to this clone: As yet, its antigen is unknown.

Sorted-subset replicate PCR reactions were performed with approximately 190 ng DNA, corresponding to 25,000 to 35,000 T cell genomes. In the source study's methods: ImmunoSEQ output held junction-only sequences without quality scores, so filtering differed. Assay: immunoSEQ multiplex PCR; the TCRdb copy retains only in-frame clones and omits some. D and trimming were read from the DNA, whereas the V and J calls and clone size are those reported in that table. The sample lists 1,400,000 or so clones, around 98.5% occurring once. The source of this sequence is a man aged 30 to 39 in good health. This chain uses TRBV18 with TRBJ2-2; D is ambiguous. The sequenced sample consisted of naive CD4+ T cells sorted from blood. Stated subset: CD45RA+ positively selected. The CDR3, as DNA: TGTGCCAGCTCACCCATGAGGTCGAACACCGGGGAGCTGTTTTTT. This sequence encodes CASSPMRSNTGELFF.